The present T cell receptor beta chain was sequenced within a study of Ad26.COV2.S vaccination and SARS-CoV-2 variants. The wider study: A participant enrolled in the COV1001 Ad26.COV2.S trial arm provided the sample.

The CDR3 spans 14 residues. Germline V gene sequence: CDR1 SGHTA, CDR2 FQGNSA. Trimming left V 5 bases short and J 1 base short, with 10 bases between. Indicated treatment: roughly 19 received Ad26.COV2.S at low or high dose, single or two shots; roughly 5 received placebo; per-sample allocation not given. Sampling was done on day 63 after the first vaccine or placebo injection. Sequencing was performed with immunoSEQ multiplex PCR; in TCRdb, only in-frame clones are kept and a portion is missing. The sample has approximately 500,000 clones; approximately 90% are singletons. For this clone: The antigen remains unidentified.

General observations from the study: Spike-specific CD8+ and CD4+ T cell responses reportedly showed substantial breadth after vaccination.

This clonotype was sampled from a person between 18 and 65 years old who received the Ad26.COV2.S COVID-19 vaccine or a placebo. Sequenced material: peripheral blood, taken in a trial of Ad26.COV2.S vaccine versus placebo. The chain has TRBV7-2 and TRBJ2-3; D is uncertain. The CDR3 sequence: CASSTTWGTDTQYF. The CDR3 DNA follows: TGTGCCAGCAGCACCACGTGGGGCACAGATACGCAGTATTTT.